The 26 T cell receptor beta chains below all came from one sample that was sequenced in a study of blood T cell repertoires in COVID-19. Measured with immunoSEQ multiplex PCR; TCRdb has only the in-frame clones, and not every one. Counted here are hundreds of thousands of clones, about 91% occurring once; the ten biggest clones make up just under 6.5%. Sequencing was carried out using peripheral blood. Every receptor here comes from a woman in her twenties or thirties with COVID-19, enrolled during active disease.

A few counts support this clone. The chain is built from TRBV7-9 and TRBJ2-2; 7 bases map to TRBD2. Germline V lookup: CDR1 SEHNR, CDR2 FQNEAQ (reference sequence). The V segment lost 2 bases and the J segment 1 base; nucleotides outside the gene matches: 13. This CDR3 is built from 19 residues. DNA for the CDR3: TGTGCCAGCAGCTTAATTGGGTGGCTAGCGGAGAAGAACACCGGGGAGCTGTTTTTT. This sequence encodes CASSLIGWLAEKNTGELFF.

CDR3: CASSQSEDRAIQPQHF. In nucleotides, the CDR3 is TGCGCCAGCAGTCAATCGGAGGACAGGGCGATTCAGCCCCAGCATTTT. The V gene is TRBV23-1, the J gene TRBJ1-5, with 8 bases that match TRBD1. TRBV23-1 is an ORF for which the function is uncertain. With V trimmed by 0 bases and J by 6 bases, 7 bases remained unmatched. This CDR3 has 16 amino acids.

V and J are TRBV19 and TRBJ2-1; TRBD2 matches at 11 bases. V lost 8 bases, J lost 7 bases, and 10 bases stayed unmatched. This CDR3 is 15 amino acids long. Germline V lookup: CDR1 LNHDA, CDR2 SQIVND (reference sequence). CDR3 DNA sequence: TGTGCCAGTCTTACGTCAACTAGCGGGAGAAATGAGCAGTTCTTC. It translates to CASLTSTSGRNEQFF.

Here the CDR3 reads CASTGWETQYF. The CDR3 DNA reads TGTGCCAGCACCGGGTGGGAGACCCAGTACTTC. J is TRBJ2-5 and V is TRBV28; D unresolved. Germline CDR1 reads MDHEN; CDR2 reads SYDVKM. The CDR3 has 11 amino acids. With 7 bases removed from V and 5 bases from J, the gap between germline ends came to 8 bases.

The chain couples TRBV11-3 to TRBJ1-3; 7 nucleotides align to TRBD1. Germline V gives CDR1 SGHNT, CDR2 YENEEA. The CDR3 has 16 amino acids. The V and J ends lost 5 bases and 4 bases, in that order; junction bases with no gene match: 11. The CDR3 is CASSTRTGRVGNTIYF. The CDR3 DNA sequence: TGTGCCAGCAGCACCCGGACAGGACGTGTCGGAAACACCATATATTTT. Looking up the rest from reference TRBV11-3 and TRBJ1-3 gives the full variable domain: EAGVVQSPRYKIIEKKQPVAFWCNPISGHNTLYWYLQNLGQGPELLIRYENEEAVDDSQLPKDRFSAERLKGVDSTLKIQPAELGDSAVYLCASSTRTGRVGNTIYFGEGSWLTVV.

This clone showed up just once. The rearrangement joins TRBV14 to TRBJ1-1, with no clear D. The ends were cut back, 4 bases at V and 4 bases at J, with 10 bases in the middle. CDR1 SGHDN and CDR2 FVKESK come from the germline V gene. The CDR3 loop spans 13 amino acids. Here the CDR3 reads CASSPTGFTEAFF. The CDR3 coding sequence is TGTGCCAGCAGCCCCACGGGGTTCACTGAAGCTTTCTTT.

V and J are TRBV27 and TRBJ2-3; D perhaps matches TRBD2 (6 bases). CDR3 length: 13 residues. Germline loops: CDR1 MNHEY, CDR2 SMNVEV (reference sequence). Trimming removed 4 bases at V and 2 bases at J, with 7 bases between. The CDR3 nucleotides read TGTGCCAGCAGTTCTAGCGCCACAGATACGCAGTATTTT. Protein: CASSSSATDTQYF.

This rearrangement joins TRBV7-2 to TRBJ2-7; 8 positions match TRBD2. The junction had 8 bases not matched to a gene; V was cut back by 3 bases and J by 7 bases. The CDR3 loop spans 14 amino acids. Per the germline V gene, CDR1 is SGHTA and CDR2 is FQGNSA. The CDR3 sequence: CASSLGGGSPEQYF. DNA of the CDR3: TGTGCCAGCAGCTTGGGCGGGGGGTCTCCTGAGCAGTACTTC.

The chain combines TRBV19 with TRBJ2-1; D is perhaps TRBD1 (7 bases). Germline V CDR1 and CDR2: LNHDA, SQIVND (reference sequence). This CDR3 is 14 amino acids long. V shed 1 base and J shed 8 bases, with 12 bases lying between them. The CDR3 nucleotides read TGTGCCAGTAGTATAGGGCAGGGGGACTATGAGCAGTTCTTC. This encodes CASSIGQGDYEQFF.

This chain uses TRBV10-1 with TRBJ1-5; 8 positions agree with TRBD1. The CDR3 is 19 residues long. Germline V gives CDR1 WNHNN, CDR2 SYGVQD (reference sequence). V was pared by 2 bases and J by 2 bases, with 14 bases of the junction left unmatched. The CDR3: CASSEPGQGVGVGNQPQHF. CDR3 in DNA: TGCGCCAGCAGTGAGCCCGGACAGGGAGTAGGGGTAGGCAATCAGCCCCAGCATTTT.

The rearrangement joins TRBV30 to TRBJ2-1; D remains ambiguous. The CDR3 runs 15 residues. Germline-derived CDR1 and CDR2 are GTSNPN and SVGIG (reference sequence). With 1 base removed from V and 7 bases from J, the gap between germline ends came to 17 bases. The CDR3 region is CAWSGEAVAGNEQFF. The CDR3 region has the DNA TGTGCCTGGAGTGGCGAGGCGGTCGCCGGGAATGAGCAGTTCTTC.

J is TRBJ1-1 and V is TRBV21-1. TRBV21-1 is described as a pseudogene. The CDR3 has 13 amino acids. For the CDR3, the DNA is TGTGCCAGCCCCCCGCGGGTGAACACTGAAGCTTTCTTT. Protein sequence: CASPPRVNTEAFF.

The chain combines TRBV5-1 with TRBJ2-1, with 9 bases identical to TRBD1. Germline CDR1 is SGHRS and CDR2 is YFSETQ. J lost 4 bases, V lost 4 bases, and 6 bases had no gene match. The CDR3 runs to 15 residues. The CDR3 DNA reads TGCGCCAGCAGCCTTGGACAGGGGAGATACAATGAGCAGTTCTTC. Protein: CASSLGQGRYNEQFF.

The chain links TRBV3-1 (or the pseudogene TRBV3-2) to TRBJ2-3; D may be TRBD1 (5 bases). CDR1 is LGHDT and CDR2 is YNNKEL in the germline V gene (reference sequence). Trimming took 5 bases from V and 3 from J, leaving 9 bases between them. This CDR3 region has 13 residues. The CDR3: CASSYRQTDTQYF. CDR3 DNA sequence: TGTGCCAGCAGCTACCGACAGACAGATACGCAGTATTTT.

The CDR3 region is CASSFGASGGWYQETQYF. The CDR3 coding sequence is TGTGCCAGCAGTTTCGGGGCGAGCGGGGGCTGGTACCAAGAGACCCAGTACTTC. The chain links TRBV28 to TRBJ2-5, with 8 bases identical to TRBD2. The germline V gene has CDR1 MDHEN and CDR2 SYDVKM. The CDR3 runs to 18 residues. Trimming removed 3 bases from V and 0 bases from J; junction bases left unmatched: 12.

The chain employs TRBV6-1 and TRBJ2-1; TRBD2 agrees at 15 bases. Germline V lookup: CDR1 MNHNS, CDR2 SASEGT. Germline trimming cut 7 bases from V and 10 bases from J; bases unmatched to any gene: 8. This CDR3 comprises 15 residues. CDR3: CASTPDGTSGREQFF. In DNA form, the CDR3 reads TGTGCCAGCACTCCGGACGGGACTAGCGGGAGGGAGCAGTTCTTC.

The chain recombines TRBV4-1 with TRBJ2-3; TRBD2 aligns across 9 bases. The CDR3 loop spans 17 amino acids. Trimming cost V 1 base and J 2 bases; bases outside gene matches: 7. Looked up from germline, CDR1 is MGHRA and CDR2 is YSYEKL. The CDR3 loop reads CASSQGLAGPITDTQYF. In nucleotides, the CDR3 is TGCGCCAGCAGCCAAGGGCTAGCGGGACCTATCACAGATACGCAGTATTTT.

This chain joins TRBV7-6 and TRBJ1-1; the D is unclear. Germline V gives CDR1 SGHVS, CDR2 FNYEAQ. V shed 1 base and J shed 1 base, with 19 bases lying between them. CDR3 length equals 18 residues. The CDR3 loop reads CASSLGRAGGPGNTEAFF. The CDR3 coding sequence is TGTGCCAGCAGCTTAGGGCGGGCAGGAGGGCCTGGGAACACTGAAGCTTTCTTT. Looking up the rest from reference TRBV7-6 and TRBJ1-1 gives the full variable domain: GAGVSQSPRYKVTKRGQDVALRCDPISGHVSLYWYRQALGQGPEFLTYFNYEAQQDKSGLPNDRFSAERPEGSISTLTIQRTEQRDSAMYRCASSLGRAGGPGNTEAFFGQGTRLTVV.

This rearrangement joins TRBV10-3 to TRBJ1-6, with 7 nucleotides matching TRBD1. Germline CDR1 and CDR2: ENHRY and SYGVKD. With V trimmed by 2 bases and J by 0 bases, 7 bases remained unmatched. CDR3 size: 18 residues. CDR3 loop: CAISEKRDSSSYNSPLHF. As DNA, the CDR3 is TGTGCCATCAGTGAGAAAAGGGACAGCAGCTCCTATAATTCACCCCTCCACTTT.

The rearrangement links TRBV5-1 to TRBJ2-7; TRBD2 agrees at 12 bases. CDR3 length equals 14 residues. The J segment lost 6 bases and the V segment lost 7 bases, leaving 8 bases of the junction unmatched. Germline V gene data show CDR1 as SGHRS and CDR2 as YFSETQ. The CDR3 region is CASGTSGWGAEQYF. Written as DNA, the CDR3 is TGCGCCAGCGGGACTAGCGGGTGGGGGGCCGAGCAGTACTTC. Drawing the rest from reference TRBV5-1 and TRBJ2-7, the complete variable domain is KAGVTQTPRYLIKTRGQQVTLSCSPISGHRSVSWYQQTPGQGLQFLFEYFSETQRNKGNFPGRFSGRQFSNSRSEMNVSTLELGDSALYLCASGTSGWGAEQYFGPGTRLTVT.

The rearrangement uses TRBV20-1 and TRBJ2-6; TRBD1 aligns across 7 bases. The CDR3 length is 16 residues. Germline CDR1 and CDR2: DFQATT and SNEGSKA (reference sequence). The junction had 6 bases not matched to a gene; V was cut back by 3 bases and J by 1 base. CDR3 in amino acids: CSASTGTASGANVLTF. As DNA, the CDR3 is TGCAGTGCTAGTACCGGGACAGCTTCTGGGGCCAACGTCCTGACTTTC.

The chain uses TRBV10-3 and TRBJ2-5; possible D gene TRBD2, 5 bases. CDR3 length: 16 residues. V gave up 4 bases and J gave up 2 bases, with 17 bases separating them. Looked up from germline, CDR1 is ENHRY and CDR2 is SYGVKD. CDR3 nucleotides: TGTGCCATCAGTGGATCAGCGGACCCCCTTCAAGAGACCCAGTACTTC. Translation gives CAISGSADPLQETQYF.

The chain has TRBV19 and TRBJ2-7; 10 bases align to TRBD1. The CDR3 length is 13 residues. V gave up 6 bases and J gave up 5 bases; unmatched junction bases: 4. Germline CDR1 reads LNHDA; CDR2 reads SQIVND (reference sequence). The CDR3 reads CASSTGTGDEQYV. The CDR3 DNA reads TGTGCCAGTAGCACCGGGACAGGGGACGAGCAGTACGTC.

The chain links TRBV5-6 to TRBJ1-2, with D perhaps TRBD1 (5 bases). The germline CDR1 and CDR2 sequences are SGHDT and YYEEEE. CDR3 length: 15 residues. Trimming took 3 bases from V and 4 from J, leaving 16 bases between them. This CDR3 is CASSSGGGLSYGYTF. The CDR3 coding sequence is TGTGCCAGCAGCTCAGGCGGGGGACTTAGCTATGGCTACACCTTC.

The rearrangement joins TRBV6-5 to TRBJ2-7; tentatively, D is TRBD2 (5 bases). CDR1 is MNHEY, CDR2 SVGAGI, per germline. Trimming shortened V by 0 bases and J by 1 base, and 10 bases separated the two germline ends. CDR3 size: 15 residues. CDR3 coding DNA: TGTGCCAGCAGTTACTCGAGTCGGGGATCCTACGAGCAGTACGTC. The encoded protein is CASSYSSRGSYEQYV.

This chain uses TRBV12-3 or TRBV12-4 with TRBJ2-3; D is unresolved. CDR3 length: 11 residues. Trimming shortened V by 3 bases and J by 11 bases, and 9 bases separated the two germline ends. This CDR3 reads CASSLELKQYF. The DNA of the CDR3 is TGTGCCAGCAGTTTGGAGCTAAAGCAGTATTTT.